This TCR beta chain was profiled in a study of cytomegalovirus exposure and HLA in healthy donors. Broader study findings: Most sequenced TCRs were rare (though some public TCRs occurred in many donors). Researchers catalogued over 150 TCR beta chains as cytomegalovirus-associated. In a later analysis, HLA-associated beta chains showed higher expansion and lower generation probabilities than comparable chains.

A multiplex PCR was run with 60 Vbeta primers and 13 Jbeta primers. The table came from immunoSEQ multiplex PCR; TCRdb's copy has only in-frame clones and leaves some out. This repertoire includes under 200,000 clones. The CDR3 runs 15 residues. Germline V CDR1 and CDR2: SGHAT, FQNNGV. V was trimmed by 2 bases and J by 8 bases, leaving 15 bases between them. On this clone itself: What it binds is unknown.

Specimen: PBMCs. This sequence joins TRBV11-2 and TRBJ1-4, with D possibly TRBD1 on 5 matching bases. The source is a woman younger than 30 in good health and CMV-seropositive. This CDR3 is CASSLTWGKEEKLFF. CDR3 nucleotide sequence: TGTGCCAGCAGCTTAACATGGGGCAAGGAGGAAAAACTGTTTTTT.